This T cell receptor (beta chain) was documented in a study of T cells in Graves' hyperthyroidism and ophthalmopathy. Between the trimmed V and J ends, which lost 4 bases and 2 bases, there was a span of 14 bases. Germline CDR1 is GTSNPN and CDR2 is SVGIG (reference sequence). The CDR3 is made up of 14 amino acids. TCR beta CDR3 region amplification was performed from RNA transcripts. The study used the HTBI primer set for a first-round RT-PCR of the TCR CDR3. Each CDR3 protein is one row after TCRdb ran MiXCR on the multiplex PCR reads. The table lists hundreds of thousands of distinct CDR3 sequences, roughly 15% of them singletons, with over 3.5% in the top ten. This clonotype was detected a few times.

This sequence joins TRBV30 and TRBJ1-2; D not resolved. The sequenced sample was blood. This clonotype originated in a woman aged 40 to 50 with Graves' ophthalmopathy. The CDR3 bases are TGTGCCTGGAAATCCGGAATACTCAACTATGGCTACACCTTC. Translation gives CAWKSGILNYGYTF.